Each of the 9 T cell receptor beta chains below was sequenced from the same sample in a study of T cells in Graves' hyperthyroidism and ophthalmopathy. Researchers amplified the TCR beta CDR3 regions from RNA transcripts. With the HTBI primer set, the TCR CDR3 went through a first round of RT-PCR. TCRdb used MiXCR to reprocess the multiplex PCR reads, holding one entry per CDR3 protein. The sample carries around 700,000 distinct CDR3 sequences, around 20% recorded once. What was sequenced was blood. All receptors derive from a woman aged 45 to 65 with Graves' hyperthyroidism that later progressed to Graves' ophthalmopathy.

The rearrangement uses TRBV20-1 and TRBJ2-7; D is possibly TRBD1 (6 bases). Trimming pared 5 bases from V and 2 bases from J, leaving 10 bases between. From germline, CDR1 is DFQATT and CDR2 SNEGSKA (reference sequence). The CDR3 is made up of 12 amino acids. The CDR3 DNA reads as TGCAGTGCTTCCGACAGGACCTACGAGCAGTACTTC. This codes for CSASDRTYEQYF.

V usage is TRBV6-1 and J usage is TRBJ1-6, with D unresolved. The germline gives CDR1 MNHNS, CDR2 SASEGT. The length of the CDR3 is 17 residues. V lost 5 bases, J lost 5 bases, and 19 bases lay in between. For the CDR3, the DNA is TGTGCCAGCAGTCCCCTCGAGAGGGTGAGAAATAATTCACCCCTCCACTTT. It translates to CASSPLERVRNNSPLHF.

Worth noting for this clonotype: A much more abundant neighbour one base away suggests this may be a read error. The chain recombines TRBV5-1 with TRBJ2-7; 11 bases match TRBD1. Germline CDR1 is SGHRS and CDR2 is YFSETQ. The junction had 8 bases not matched to a gene; V was cut back by 0 bases and J by 0 bases. The CDR3 has 18 amino acids. The CDR3 nucleotides read TGCGCCAGCAGCTTGGGCCGGGGGACAGGGGGTCCCTCCTACGAGCAGTACTTC. Translated: CASSLGRGTGGPSYEQYF.

This chain links TRBV7-9 with TRBJ1-1; TRBD1 aligns across 12 bases. Germline CDR1 reads SEHNR; CDR2 reads FQNEAQ (reference sequence). Trimming took 4 bases from V and 2 from J; bases not matched to a gene: 2. The CDR3 contains 15 residues. The CDR3 DNA reads TGTGCCAGCAGCTGGGACAGGGGGCGAAACACTGAAGCTTTCTTT. It yields the protein CASSWDRGRNTEAFF.

The chain links TRBV7-6 to TRBJ1-3; a possible D gene is TRBD1 (5 bases). Trimming removed 2 bases from V and 2 bases from J, with 19 bases in between. Germline CDR1 and CDR2: SGHVS and FNYEAQ. CDR3 size: 18 residues. The CDR3 nucleotides read TGTGCCAGCAGCTTAAATCCAGTGTGGGACTGGACTGGAAACACCATATATTTT. It translates to CASSLNPVWDWTGNTIYF. Full variable domain (missing parts from reference TRBV7-6 and TRBJ1-3): GAGVSQSPRYKVTKRGQDVALRCDPISGHVSLYWYRQALGQGPEFLTYFNYEAQQDKSGLPNDRFSAERPEGSISTLTIQRTEQRDSAMYRCASSLNPVWDWTGNTIYFGEGSWLTVV.

The rearrangement links TRBV7-2 to TRBJ2-5, with 10 bases lining up with TRBD1. Germline trimming cut 2 bases from V and 6 bases from J; bases unmatched to any gene: 6. This CDR3 spans 15 amino acids. The V gene's germline CDR1 is SGHTA and CDR2 FQGNSA. CDR3 amino acids: CASSLLGTGEKTQYF. The CDR3 nucleotides are TGTGCCAGCAGCTTATTAGGGACAGGGGAAAAGACCCAGTACTTC.

Regarding this clonotype: A junction boundary mismatches the germline segment, possibly from a read error. The chain carries TRBV10-3 and TRBJ1-3, with 8 bases fitting TRBD1. Germline CDR1 reads ENHRY; CDR2 reads SYGVKD. This CDR3 spans 16 amino acids. CDR3 sequence (DNA): TGTGTCATCAGTGGGACGACAGGGGCGAAGGGAAACACCATATATTTT. It yields the protein CVISGTTGAKGNTIYF.

This clonotype was counted at least ten times. This chain uses TRBV11-2 with TRBJ2-3; 10 positions match TRBD1. This CDR3 is built from 15 residues. Looked up from germline, CDR1 is SGHAT and CDR2 is FQNNGV. V shed 5 bases and J 3 bases; nucleotides not matched to a gene: 5. The CDR3 coding sequence is TGTGCCAGCAGCCCTCCGGGACAGGGGACAGATACGCAGTATTTT. The encoded protein is CASSPPGQGTDTQYF.

The sample holds many counts of this clonotype. The V gene is TRBV15, the J gene TRBJ2-7; TRBD1 is a possible D gene (6 bases). The CDR3 runs 14 residues. V was trimmed by 5 bases and J by 2 bases, leaving 13 bases between them. From germline, CDR1 is LNHNV and CDR2 YYDKDF (reference sequence). This CDR3 is CATSRQGSPYEQYF. The CDR3 DNA is TGTGCCACCAGCCGTCAGGGGAGCCCCTACGAGCAGTACTTC. Drawing the rest from reference TRBV15 and TRBJ2-7, the complete variable domain is DAMVIQNPRYQVTQFGKPVTLSCSQTLNHNVMYWYQQKSSQAPKLLFHYYDKDFNNEADTPDNFQSRRPNTSFCFLDIRSPGLGDTAMYLCATSRQGSPYEQYFGPGTRLTVT.